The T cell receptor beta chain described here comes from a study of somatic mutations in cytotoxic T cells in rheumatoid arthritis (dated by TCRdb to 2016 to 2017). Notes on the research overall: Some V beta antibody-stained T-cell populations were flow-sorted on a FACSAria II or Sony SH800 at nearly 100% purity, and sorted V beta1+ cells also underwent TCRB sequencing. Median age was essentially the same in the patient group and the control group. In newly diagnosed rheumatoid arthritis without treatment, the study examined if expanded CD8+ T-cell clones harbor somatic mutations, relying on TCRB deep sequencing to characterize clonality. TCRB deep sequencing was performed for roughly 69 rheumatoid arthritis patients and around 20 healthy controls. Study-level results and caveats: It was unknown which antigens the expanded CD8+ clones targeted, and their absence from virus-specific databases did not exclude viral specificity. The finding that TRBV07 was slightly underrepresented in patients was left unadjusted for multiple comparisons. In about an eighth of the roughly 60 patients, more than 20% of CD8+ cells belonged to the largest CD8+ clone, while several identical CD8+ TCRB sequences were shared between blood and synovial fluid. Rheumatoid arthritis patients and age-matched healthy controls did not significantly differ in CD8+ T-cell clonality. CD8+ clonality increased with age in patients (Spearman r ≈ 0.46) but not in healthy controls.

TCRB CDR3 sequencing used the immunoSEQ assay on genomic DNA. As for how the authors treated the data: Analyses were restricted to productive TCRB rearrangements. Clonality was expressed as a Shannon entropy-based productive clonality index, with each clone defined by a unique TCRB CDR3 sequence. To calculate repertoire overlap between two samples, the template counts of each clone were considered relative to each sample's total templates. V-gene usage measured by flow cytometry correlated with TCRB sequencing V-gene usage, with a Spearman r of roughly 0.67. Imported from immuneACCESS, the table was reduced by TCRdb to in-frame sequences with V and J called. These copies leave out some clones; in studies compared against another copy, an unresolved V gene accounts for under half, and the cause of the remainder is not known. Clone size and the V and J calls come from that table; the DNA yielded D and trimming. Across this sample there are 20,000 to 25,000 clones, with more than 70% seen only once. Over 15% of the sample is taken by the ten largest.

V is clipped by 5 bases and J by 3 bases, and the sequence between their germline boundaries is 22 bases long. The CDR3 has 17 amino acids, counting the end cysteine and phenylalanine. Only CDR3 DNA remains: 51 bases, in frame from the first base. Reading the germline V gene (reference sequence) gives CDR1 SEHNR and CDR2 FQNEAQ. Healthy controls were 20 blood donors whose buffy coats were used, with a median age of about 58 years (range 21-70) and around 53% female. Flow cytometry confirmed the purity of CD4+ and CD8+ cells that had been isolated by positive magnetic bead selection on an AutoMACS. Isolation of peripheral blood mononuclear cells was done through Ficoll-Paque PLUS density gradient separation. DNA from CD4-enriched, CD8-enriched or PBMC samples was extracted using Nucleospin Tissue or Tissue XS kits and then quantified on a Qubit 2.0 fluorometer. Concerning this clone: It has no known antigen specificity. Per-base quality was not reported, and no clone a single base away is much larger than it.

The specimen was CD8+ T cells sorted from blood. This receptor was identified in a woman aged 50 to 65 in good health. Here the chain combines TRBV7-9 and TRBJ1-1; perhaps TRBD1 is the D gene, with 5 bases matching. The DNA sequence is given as TGTGCCAGCAGCGGGGACTCTTCGGCCTCTTTTCACACTGAAGCTTTCTTT. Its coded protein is CASSGDSSASFHTEAFF.